These 19 T cell receptor beta chains originate from one sample sequenced in a study of cytomegalovirus exposure and HLA in healthy donors. Method: immunoSEQ multiplex PCR; TCRdb's copy keeps in-frame clones and lacks some. Here the sample spans 82,000 or so clones, 85% to 95% being singletons. The sequencing input was PBMCs. These receptors all come from a woman under 30 in good health and CMV-seronegative.

V usage is TRBV9 and J usage is TRBJ2-3, with D perhaps TRBD2 (5 bases). Germline CDR1 reads SGDLS; CDR2 reads YYNGEE. This CDR3 is 14 amino acids long. V was pared by 3 bases and J by 5 bases, with 13 bases between. The CDR3 DNA follows: TGTGCCAGCAGCGCCGAGCGGACCCGAGATACGCAGTATTTT. This gives the protein CASSAERTRDTQYF.

This chain links TRBV25-1 with TRBJ2-6; D gene unclear. V was shortened by 7 bases and J by 2 bases, with 6 bases between the two germline ends. This CDR3 contains 13 residues. Germline loops: CDR1 MGHDK, CDR2 SYGVNS. The CDR3 loop reads CASTFAGANVLTF. The CDR3, as DNA: TGTGCCAGCACTTTCGCTGGGGCCAACGTCCTGACTTTC.

The V call is TRBV4-1, the J call TRBJ2-1; 8 positions agree with TRBD2. V shed 4 bases and J 4 bases; nucleotides not matched to a gene: 12. Germline loops: CDR1 MGHRA, CDR2 YSYEKL. The CDR3 is 17 residues long. In nucleotides, the CDR3 is TGCGCCAGCAGCCCCTTCCCCAAGACTAGCGAGTACAATGAGCAGTTCTTC. This translates into CASSPFPKTSEYNEQFF.

This chain connects TRBV5-1 to TRBJ2-1; possibly TRBD2 for D (5 bases). Trimming removed 1 base from V and 0 bases from J, with 8 bases in between. This CDR3 has 15 amino acids. The germline gives CDR1 SGHRS, CDR2 YFSETQ. The CDR3 sequence is CASSLQGSSYNEQFF. DNA of the CDR3: TGCGCCAGCAGCTTGCAAGGGAGCTCCTACAATGAGCAGTTCTTC.

The chain has TRBV27 and TRBJ1-2; 10 bases are shared with TRBD1. This CDR3 contains 13 residues. Looked up from germline, CDR1 is MNHEY and CDR2 is SMNVEV (reference sequence). V shed 5 bases, J shed 8 bases, and the junction held 5 bases outside the gene matches. The DNA for the CDR3 is TGTGCCAGCAGTCCCACGACAGGGGGCGGCTACACCTTC. This translates into CASSPTTGGGYTF.

This rearrangement joins TRBV19 to TRBJ1-2; D is unclear. V lost 7 bases to trimming and J lost 3 bases, with 12 bases between them. This CDR3 contains 13 residues. CDR1 and CDR2 (germline): LNHDA, SQIVND (reference sequence). The CDR3 protein is CASKTTVDYGYTF. Here the CDR3 DNA reads TGTGCCAGTAAAACTACGGTAGACTATGGCTACACCTTC. Filled out from reference TRBV19 and TRBJ1-2, the complete variable domain reads DGGITQSPKYLFRKEGQNVTLSCEQNLNHDAMYWYRQDPGQGLRLIYYSQIVNDFQKGDIAEGYSVSREKKESFPLTVTSAQKNPTAFYLCASKTTVDYGYTFGSGTRLTVV.

This chain connects TRBV4-1 to TRBJ2-7; D is unclear. There are 14 residues in the CDR3. CDR1 is MGHRA, CDR2 YSYEKL, per germline. With 0 bases removed from V and 6 bases from J, the gap between germline ends came to 12 bases. The CDR3 loop is CASSQDLPVPEQYF. The CDR3 DNA sequence: TGCGCCAGCAGCCAAGATCTTCCCGTCCCCGAGCAGTACTTC.

V usage is TRBV7-2 and J usage is TRBJ2-1; 12 nucleotides align to TRBD2. CDR1 is SGHTA, CDR2 FQGNSA, per germline. The V gene end was trimmed by 4 bases and the J gene end by 7 bases; junction bases not matched to a gene: 14. The CDR3 spans 18 residues. Written as DNA, the CDR3 is TGTGCCAGCAGCTCCAGAAGGCTAGCGGGGGGGCCGGGGAATGAGCAGTTCTTC. This codes for CASSSRRLAGGPGNEQFF.

Only one count was recorded for this clone. The chain uses TRBV28 and TRBJ1-2; D call uncertain. V was trimmed by 5 bases and J by 1 base, leaving 8 bases between them. The CDR3 is 13 residues long. Germline V CDR1 and CDR2: MDHEN, SYDVKM. The CDR3 nucleotides read TGTGCCAGCAGTCGACTGATTAACTATGGCTACACCTTC. As protein: CASSRLINYGYTF.

The chain links TRBV18 to TRBJ1-6; 9 nucleotides align to TRBD1. Germline assignment: CDR1 KGHSH and CDR2 LQKENI. V shed 6 bases and J 10 bases; nucleotides not matched to a gene: 7. The CDR3 runs 14 residues. CDR3 in amino acids: CASSGGTGSSPLHF. The CDR3 DNA reads TGTGCCAGCTCCGGCGGGACAGGGAGCTCACCCCTCCACTTT.

The chain is built from TRBV7-2 and TRBJ2-6; 8 nucleotides match TRBD2. Germline CDR1 is SGHTA and CDR2 is FQGNSA. The CDR3 consists of 16 residues. The V and J ends lost 3 bases and 0 bases, in that order; junction bases with no gene match: 1. CDR3 residues: CASSFGLASGANVLTF. The DNA of the CDR3 is TGTGCCAGCAGCTTTGGACTAGCCTCTGGGGCCAACGTCCTGACTTTC.

V usage is TRBV9 and J usage is TRBJ2-7; TRBD1 aligns across 9 bases. From germline, CDR1 is SGDLS and CDR2 YYNGEE. V lost 2 bases to trimming and J lost 5 bases; unmatched junction nucleotides: 2. This CDR3 has 13 amino acids. CDR3 in DNA: TGTGCCAGCAGCGTCCGGACAGGGGACGAGCAGTACTTC. The encoded protein is CASSVRTGDEQYF.

The chain employs TRBV5-1 and TRBJ2-1, with D perhaps TRBD2 (6 bases). Germline values: CDR1 SGHRS, CDR2 YFSETQ. V shed 3 bases and J shed 7 bases, with 11 bases lying between them. This CDR3 contains 13 residues. This CDR3 is CASSSLAPNEQFF. As DNA, the CDR3 is TGCGCCAGCAGCTCGCTAGCGCCGAATGAGCAGTTCTTC.

V is TRBV5-1 and J is TRBJ2-1; TRBD2 matches at 16 bases. Germline lookup yields CDR1 SGHRS and CDR2 YFSETQ. The length of the CDR3 is 13 residues. V shed 4 bases, J shed 15 bases, and the junction held 4 bases outside the gene matches. CDR3 nucleotides: TGCGCCAGCAGCACGGGACTAGCGGGAGGGTCGTTCTTC. It codes for CASSTGLAGGSFF.

This clone was picked up one time. The genes are TRBV28 and TRBJ1-3; tentatively, D is TRBD1 (5 bases). CDR1 MDHEN and CDR2 SYDVKM come from the germline V gene. The CDR3 loop spans 13 amino acids. V was cut by 7 bases and J by 5 bases, with 12 bases left in between. The CDR3 DNA is TGTGCCAGCATGCAGGGTTGGAGAAACACCATATATTTT. It translates to CASMQGWRNTIYF.

This chain connects TRBV5-1 to TRBJ2-1; 8 bases are shared with TRBD2. The CDR3 consists of 12 residues. Germline CDR1 SGHRS, CDR2 YFSETQ. V was clipped by 4 bases and J by 9 bases; unmatched bases: 3. In DNA form, the CDR3 reads TGCGCCAGCAGCGGCGGGAGGTTTGAGCAGTTCTTC. It yields the protein CASSGGRFEQFF.

CDR3 sequence: CASSINRGPLYGYTF. Written as DNA, the CDR3 is TGTGCCAGTAGTATCAACAGGGGGCCCCTCTATGGCTACACCTTC. The chain employs TRBV19 and TRBJ1-2, with TRBD1 matching over 9 bases. Per germline, CDR1 LNHDA and CDR2 SQIVND (reference sequence). The CDR3 has 15 residues. Trimming at V came to 3 bases and at J to 4 bases, leaving 6 bases not matched to a gene.

This clone was observed a single time. The V and J genes are TRBV6-6 and TRBJ2-3; D not certain. The CDR3 totals 11 residues. Germline CDR1 is MNHNY and CDR2 is SVGAGI (reference sequence). Deletions cut 4 bases from V and 6 bases from J, with 5 bases between. CDR3 bases: TGTGCCAGCAGTTTCGTGGATACGCAGTATTTT. This encodes CASSFVDTQYF.

The chain joins TRBV18 to TRBJ1-2; tentatively, D is TRBD1 (6 bases). Looked up from germline, CDR1 is KGHSH and CDR2 is LQKENI. CDR3 length: 14 amino acids. Trimming pared 5 bases from V and 2 bases from J, leaving 12 bases between. The CDR3 nucleotides are TGTGCCAGCTCAGGGGACACGCAGAACTATGGCTACACCTTC. Protein: CASSGDTQNYGYTF.